This entry describes one TCR beta chain. Its cognate antigen is unknown. The data derive from a study of T cells in Graves' hyperthyroidism and ophthalmopathy. Whole-study results and caveats: Median prediction lead before ophthalmopathy onset was about 6.7 months with the model. Most thyroid clonotypes that were expanded above 0.001 also turned up in blood.

RNA transcripts were the template for amplifying TCR beta CDR3 regions. First-round RT-PCR of the TCR CDR3 relied on the HTBI primer set. TCRdb analysed the multiplex PCR reads with MiXCR anew, one entry per CDR3 protein. In the table there are more than 500,000 distinct CDR3 sequences, around 13% of which are singletons. Germline V gene data show CDR1 as MDHEN and CDR2 as SYDVKM. The CDR3 runs to 12 residues. V was pared by 6 bases and J by 12 bases, with 15 bases between. Newly diagnosed hyperthyroidism patients aged 18 to 65 years had disease lasting under 2 months. The source of this sequence is a woman aged 40 to 49 with Graves' hyperthyroidism. Specimen: blood. The chain recombines TRBV28 with TRBJ2-1; D perhaps matches TRBD2 (6 bases). The CDR3 DNA reads TGTGCCAGCAGACGCACTAGCTCGAGGCAGTTCTTC. Translated: CASRRTSSRQFF.